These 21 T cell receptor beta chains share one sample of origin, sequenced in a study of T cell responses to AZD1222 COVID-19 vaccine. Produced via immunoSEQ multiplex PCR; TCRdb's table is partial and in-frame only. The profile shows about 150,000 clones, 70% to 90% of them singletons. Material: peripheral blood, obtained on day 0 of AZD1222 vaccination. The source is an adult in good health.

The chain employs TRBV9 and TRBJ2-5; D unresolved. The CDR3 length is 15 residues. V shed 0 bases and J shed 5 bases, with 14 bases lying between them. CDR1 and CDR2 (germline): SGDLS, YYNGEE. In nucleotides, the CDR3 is TGTGCCAGCAGCGTAGGTTACTCCCTGGGTGAGACCCAGTACTTC. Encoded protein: CASSVGYSLGETQYF.

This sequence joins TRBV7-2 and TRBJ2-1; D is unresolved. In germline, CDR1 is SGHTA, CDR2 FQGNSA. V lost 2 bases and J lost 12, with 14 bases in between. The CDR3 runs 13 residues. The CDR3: CASSLKLALRQFF. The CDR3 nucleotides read TGTGCCAGCAGCTTAAAACTCGCTCTGAGGCAGTTCTTC.

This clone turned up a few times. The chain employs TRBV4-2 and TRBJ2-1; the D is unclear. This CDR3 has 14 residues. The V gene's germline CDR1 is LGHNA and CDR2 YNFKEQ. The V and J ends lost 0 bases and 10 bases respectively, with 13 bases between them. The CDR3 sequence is CASSQDGSSWEQFF. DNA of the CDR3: TGTGCCAGCAGCCAAGACGGAAGCTCCTGGGAGCAGTTCTTC.

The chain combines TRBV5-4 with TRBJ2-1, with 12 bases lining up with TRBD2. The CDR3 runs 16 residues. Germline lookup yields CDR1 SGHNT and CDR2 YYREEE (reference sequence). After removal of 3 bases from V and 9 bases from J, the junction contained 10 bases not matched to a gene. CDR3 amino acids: CASSSTSGGAGGEQFF. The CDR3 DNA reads TGTGCCAGCAGCTCGACTAGCGGGGGAGCCGGAGGTGAGCAGTTCTTC. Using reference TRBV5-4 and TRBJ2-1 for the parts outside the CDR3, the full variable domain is ETGVTQSPTHLIKTRGQQVTLRCSSQSGHNTVSWYQQALGQGPQFIFQYYREEENGRGNFPPRFSGLQFPNYSSELNVNALELDDSALYLCASSSTSGGAGGEQFFGPGTRLTVL.

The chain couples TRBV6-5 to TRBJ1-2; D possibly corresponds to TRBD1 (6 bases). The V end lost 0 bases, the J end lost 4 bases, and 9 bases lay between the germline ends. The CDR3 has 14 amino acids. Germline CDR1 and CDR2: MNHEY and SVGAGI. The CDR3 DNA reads TGTGCCAGCAGTTACTCCGGGGGCATCTATGGCTACACCTTC. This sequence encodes CASSYSGGIYGYTF.

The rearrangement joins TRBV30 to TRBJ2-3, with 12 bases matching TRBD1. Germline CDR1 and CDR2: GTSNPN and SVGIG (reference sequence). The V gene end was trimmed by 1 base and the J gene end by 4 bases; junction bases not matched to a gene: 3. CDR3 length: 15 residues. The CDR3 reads CAWSGGTGGADTQYF. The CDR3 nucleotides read TGTGCCTGGAGTGGCGGGACAGGGGGCGCAGATACGCAGTATTTT.

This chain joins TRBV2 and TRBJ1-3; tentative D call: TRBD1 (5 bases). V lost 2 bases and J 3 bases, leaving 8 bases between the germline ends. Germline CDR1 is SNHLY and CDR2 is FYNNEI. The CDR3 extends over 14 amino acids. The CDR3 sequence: CASSESGVGNTIYF. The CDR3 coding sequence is TGTGCCAGCAGTGAATCGGGGGTTGGAAACACCATATATTTT.

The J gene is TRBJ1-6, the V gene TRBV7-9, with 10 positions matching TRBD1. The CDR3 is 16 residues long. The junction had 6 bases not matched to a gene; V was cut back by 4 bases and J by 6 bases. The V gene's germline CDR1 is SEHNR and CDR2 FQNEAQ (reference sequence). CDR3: CASSYPGTGVNSPLHF. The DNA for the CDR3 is TGTGCCAGCAGCTACCCCGGGACAGGGGTTAATTCACCCCTCCACTTT.

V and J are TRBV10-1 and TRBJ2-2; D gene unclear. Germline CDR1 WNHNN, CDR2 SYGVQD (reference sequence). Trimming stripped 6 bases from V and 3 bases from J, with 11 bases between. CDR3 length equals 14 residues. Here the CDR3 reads CASRLNQDTGELFF. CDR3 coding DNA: TGCGCCAGCAGACTAAACCAGGACACCGGGGAGCTGTTTTTT.

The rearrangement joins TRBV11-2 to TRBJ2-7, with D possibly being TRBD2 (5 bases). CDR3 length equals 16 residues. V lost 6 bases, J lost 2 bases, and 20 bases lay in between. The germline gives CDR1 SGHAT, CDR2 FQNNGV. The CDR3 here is CASSPPGVGQPYEQYF. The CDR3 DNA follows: TGTGCCAGCAGTCCCCCCGGGGTCGGGCAGCCCTACGAGCAGTACTTC.

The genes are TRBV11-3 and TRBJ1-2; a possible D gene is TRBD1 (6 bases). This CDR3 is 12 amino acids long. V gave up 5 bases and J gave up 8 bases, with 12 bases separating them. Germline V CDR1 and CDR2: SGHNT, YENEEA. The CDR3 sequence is CASSQAGDGYTF. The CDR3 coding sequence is TGTGCCAGCAGCCAGGCAGGGGACGGCTACACCTTC.

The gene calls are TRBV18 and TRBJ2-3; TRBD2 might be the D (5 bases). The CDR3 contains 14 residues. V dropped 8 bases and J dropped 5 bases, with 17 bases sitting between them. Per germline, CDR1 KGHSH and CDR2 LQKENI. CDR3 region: CASQTQPGIDTQYF. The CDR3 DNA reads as TGTGCCAGCCAAACCCAACCCGGGATAGATACGCAGTATTTT.

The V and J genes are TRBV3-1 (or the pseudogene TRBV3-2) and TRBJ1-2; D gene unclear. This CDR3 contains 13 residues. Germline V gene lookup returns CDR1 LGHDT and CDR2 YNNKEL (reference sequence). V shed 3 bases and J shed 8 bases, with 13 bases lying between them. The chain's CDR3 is CASSHGSGPGYTF. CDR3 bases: TGTGCCAGCAGCCACGGATCGGGCCCCGGCTACACCTTC.

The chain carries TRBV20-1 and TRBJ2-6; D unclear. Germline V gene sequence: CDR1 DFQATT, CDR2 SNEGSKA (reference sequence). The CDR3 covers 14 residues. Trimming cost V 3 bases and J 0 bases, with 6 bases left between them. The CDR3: CSASRSSGANVLTF. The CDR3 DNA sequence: TGCAGTGCTAGTCGGTCCTCTGGGGCCAACGTCCTGACTTTC.

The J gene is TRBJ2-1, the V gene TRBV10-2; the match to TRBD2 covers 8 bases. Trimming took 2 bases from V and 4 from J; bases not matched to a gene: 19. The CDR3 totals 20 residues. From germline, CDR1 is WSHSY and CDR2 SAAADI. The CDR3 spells CASSEPRRGLVVLPYNEQFF. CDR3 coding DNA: TGCGCCAGCAGTGAGCCCAGGCGGGGACTAGTCGTTCTCCCTTACAATGAGCAGTTCTTC.

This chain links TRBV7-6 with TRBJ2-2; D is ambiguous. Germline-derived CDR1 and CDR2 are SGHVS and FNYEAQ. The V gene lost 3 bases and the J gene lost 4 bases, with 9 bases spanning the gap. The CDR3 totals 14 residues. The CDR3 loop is CASSFQQATGELFF. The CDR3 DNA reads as TGTGCCAGCAGCTTCCAGCAGGCCACCGGGGAGCTGTTTTTT. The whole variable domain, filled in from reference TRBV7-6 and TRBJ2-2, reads GAGVSQSPRYKVTKRGQDVALRCDPISGHVSLYWYRQALGQGPEFLTYFNYEAQQDKSGLPNDRFSAERPEGSISTLTIQRTEQRDSAMYRCASSFQQATGELFFGEGSRLTVL.

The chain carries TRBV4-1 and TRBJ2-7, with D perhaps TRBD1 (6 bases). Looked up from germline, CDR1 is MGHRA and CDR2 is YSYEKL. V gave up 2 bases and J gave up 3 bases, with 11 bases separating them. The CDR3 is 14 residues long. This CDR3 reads CASSQKDRYYEQYF. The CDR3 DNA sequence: TGCGCCAGCAGCCAAAAAGACAGGTACTACGAGCAGTACTTC.

The CDR3 nucleotides are TGTGCCTGGAGAAACGACGTGGAAAAACTGTTTTTT. This encodes CAWRNDVEKLFF. The chain has TRBV30 and TRBJ1-4; D uncertain. V lost 3 bases and J lost 8, with 10 bases in between. The CDR3 is 12 residues long. Germline V gene lookup returns CDR1 GTSNPN and CDR2 SVGIG (reference sequence).

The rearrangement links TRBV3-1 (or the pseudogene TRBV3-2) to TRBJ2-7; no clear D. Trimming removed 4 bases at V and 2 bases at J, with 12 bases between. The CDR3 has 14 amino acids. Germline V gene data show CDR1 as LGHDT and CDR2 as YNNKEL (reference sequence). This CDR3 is CASSPRLSPYEQYF. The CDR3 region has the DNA TGTGCCAGCAGCCCCCGGCTTAGCCCCTACGAGCAGTACTTC.

The DNA of the CDR3 is TGTGCCAGCAGCCTTCAGGTCGGTGGAGAAAAACTGTTTTTT. Translated, it gives CASSLQVGGEKLFF. V gene TRBV11-2 combines with J gene TRBJ1-4; D remains ambiguous. V lost 5 bases, J lost 8 bases, and 15 bases lay in between. CDR1 is SGHAT, CDR2 FQNNGV, per germline. This CDR3 has 14 amino acids.

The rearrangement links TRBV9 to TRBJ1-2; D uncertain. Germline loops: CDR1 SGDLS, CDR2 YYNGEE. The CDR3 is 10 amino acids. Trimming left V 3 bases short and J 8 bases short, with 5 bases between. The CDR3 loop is CASSGAGYTF. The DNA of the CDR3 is TGTGCCAGCAGCGGGGCGGGCTACACCTTC.